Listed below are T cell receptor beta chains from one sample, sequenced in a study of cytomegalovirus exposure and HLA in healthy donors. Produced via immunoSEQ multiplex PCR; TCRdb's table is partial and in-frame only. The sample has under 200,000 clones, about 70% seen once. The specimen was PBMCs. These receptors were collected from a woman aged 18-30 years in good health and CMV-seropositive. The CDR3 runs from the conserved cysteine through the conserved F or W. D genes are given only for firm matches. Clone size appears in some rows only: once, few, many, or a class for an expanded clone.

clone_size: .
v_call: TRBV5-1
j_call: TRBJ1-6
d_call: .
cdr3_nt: TGCGCCAGCAGCTGGGACACAAATTCACCCCTCCACTTT
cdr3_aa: CASSWDTNSPLHF

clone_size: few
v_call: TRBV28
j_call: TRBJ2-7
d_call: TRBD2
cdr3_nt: TGTGCCAGCAGTTTTGGGACTAGCGGGAGCTACGAGCAGTACTTC
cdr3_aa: CASSFGTSGSYEQYF

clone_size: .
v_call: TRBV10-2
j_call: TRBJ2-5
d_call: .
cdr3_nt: TGCGCCAGCAGTGAGTCGGCCAGCGCTGAAGAGACCCAGTACTTC
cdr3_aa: CASSESASAEETQYF

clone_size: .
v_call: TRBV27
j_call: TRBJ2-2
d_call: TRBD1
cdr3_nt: TGTGCCAGCAGTTTACATGACAGGGTGAACGCCGGGGAGCTGTTTTTT
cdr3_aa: CASSLHDRVNAGELFF

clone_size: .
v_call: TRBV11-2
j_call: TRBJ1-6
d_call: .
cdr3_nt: TGTGCCAGCAGCTTAGAGAACAGTTACTCCTATAATTCACCCCTCCACTTT
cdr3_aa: CASSLENSYSYNSPLHF

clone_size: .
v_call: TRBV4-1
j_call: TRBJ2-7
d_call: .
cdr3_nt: TGCGCCAGCAGCCAAAGGGGATTTGGGTACGAGCAGTACTTC
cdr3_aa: CASSQRGFGYEQYF

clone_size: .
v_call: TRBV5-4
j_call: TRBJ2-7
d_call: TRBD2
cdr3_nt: TGTGCCGCCTCTAGCGGAAGCTCCTACGAGCAGTACTTC
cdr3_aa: CAASSGSSYEQYF

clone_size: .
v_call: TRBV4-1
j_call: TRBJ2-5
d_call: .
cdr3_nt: TGCGCCAGCAGCCAAGCGGCCTGGAGGGACAGACAAGAGACCCAGTACTTC
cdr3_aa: CASSQAAWRDRQETQYF

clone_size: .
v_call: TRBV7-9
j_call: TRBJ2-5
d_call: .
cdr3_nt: TGTGCCAGCAGCGGACATCCGCACCCGATCGGGGGCCAAGAGACCCAGTACTTC
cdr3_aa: CASSGHPHPIGGQETQYF

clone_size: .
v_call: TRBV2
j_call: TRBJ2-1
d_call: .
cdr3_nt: TGTGCCAGCAGTGTGGGGACAGAGCAGTTCTTC
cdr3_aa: CASSVGTEQFF

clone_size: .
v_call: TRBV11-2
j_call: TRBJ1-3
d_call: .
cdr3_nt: TGTGCCAGCAAGAGGAACTCTGGAAACACCATATATTTT
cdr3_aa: CASKRNSGNTIYF

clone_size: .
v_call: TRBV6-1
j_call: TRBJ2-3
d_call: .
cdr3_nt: TGTGCCAGCAGTGAGGGACTCACCGCCACAGATACGCAGTATTTT
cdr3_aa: CASSEGLTATDTQYF

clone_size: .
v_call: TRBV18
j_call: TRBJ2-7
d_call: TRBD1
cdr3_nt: TGTGCCAGCTCAGCCGGGACAGGGAACTACGAGCAGTACTTC
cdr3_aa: CASSAGTGNYEQYF

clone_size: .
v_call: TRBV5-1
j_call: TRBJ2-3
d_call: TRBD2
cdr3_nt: TGCGCCAGCAGCTATAGCGGGGGGGGCACAGATACGCAGTATTTT
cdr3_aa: CASSYSGGGTDTQYF

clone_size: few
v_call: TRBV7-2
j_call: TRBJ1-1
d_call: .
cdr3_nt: TGTGCCAGCAGCTGGGGATGGCAGGGGCGGAACACTGAAGCTTTCTTT
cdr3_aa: CASSWGWQGRNTEAFF

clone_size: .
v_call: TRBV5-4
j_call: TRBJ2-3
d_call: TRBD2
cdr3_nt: TGTGCCAGCAGCGGCGGGACTAGCGGGAGCTTAGGTACGCAGTATTTT
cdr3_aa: CASSGGTSGSLGTQYF

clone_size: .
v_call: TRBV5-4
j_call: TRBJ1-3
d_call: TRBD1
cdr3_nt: TGTGCCAGCAGCTCCTCGCCTATACAGGGGGCACTTTATGGAAACACCATATATTTT
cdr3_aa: CASSSSPIQGALYGNTIYF

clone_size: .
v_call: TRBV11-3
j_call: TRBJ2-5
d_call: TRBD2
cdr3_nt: TGTGCCAGCAGCTCCAGTATGACTAGCGAAGAGACCCAGTACTTC
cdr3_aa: CASSSSMTSEETQYF

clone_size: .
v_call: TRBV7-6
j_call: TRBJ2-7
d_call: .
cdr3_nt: TGTGCCAGCAGCTTAAACGGTGACTACGAGCAGTACTTC
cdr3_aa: CASSLNGDYEQYF

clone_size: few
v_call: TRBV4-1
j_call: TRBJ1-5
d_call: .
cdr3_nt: TGCGCCAGCAGCCATCTACTCGATCAGCCCCAGCATTTT
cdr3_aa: CASSHLLDQPQHF